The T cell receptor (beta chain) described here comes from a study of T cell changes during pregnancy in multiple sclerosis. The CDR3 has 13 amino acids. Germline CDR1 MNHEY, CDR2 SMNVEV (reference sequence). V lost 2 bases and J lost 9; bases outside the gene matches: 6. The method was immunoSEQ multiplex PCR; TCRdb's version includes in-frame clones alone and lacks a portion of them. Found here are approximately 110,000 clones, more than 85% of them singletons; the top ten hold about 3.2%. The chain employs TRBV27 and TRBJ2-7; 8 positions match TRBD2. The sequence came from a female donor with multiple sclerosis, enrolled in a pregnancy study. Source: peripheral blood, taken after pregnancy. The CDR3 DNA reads TGTGCCAGCAGTTTAAATAGCGGGGTGACGCAGTACTTC. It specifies CASSLNSGVTQYF.